This TCR beta chain was sequenced for a study of T cells after yellow fever vaccination. TCRdb analysed the 5' RACE reads with MiXCR anew, one entry per CDR3 protein. The table records 100,000 to 150,000 distinct CDR3 sequences, about 8.2% of them present only once. Trimming left V 4 bases short and J 3 bases short, with 4 bases between. The CDR3 covers 11 residues. Study-wide findings and caveats: The study re-detected most primary-vaccination clones after the booster (approximately 96% CD4, roughly 90% CD8). Few clonotypes appeared in both CD4 and CD8 compartments. The secondary response peaked faster, at day 5 versus 15, but was weaker.

This clonotype was seen more than once but under ten times. What it binds is unknown. The genes are TRBV12-3 or TRBV12-4 and TRBJ2-7; D call uncertain. Sequenced here: CD8+ T cells sorted from PBMCs, sampled on the day of the yellow fever booster vaccination. The sequence came from a man in his late teens or twenties who received the YFV17D yellow fever vaccine. The CDR3 bases are TGTGCCAGCAGTTACGGCTACGAGCAGTACGTC. Translated, it gives CASSYGYEQYV.